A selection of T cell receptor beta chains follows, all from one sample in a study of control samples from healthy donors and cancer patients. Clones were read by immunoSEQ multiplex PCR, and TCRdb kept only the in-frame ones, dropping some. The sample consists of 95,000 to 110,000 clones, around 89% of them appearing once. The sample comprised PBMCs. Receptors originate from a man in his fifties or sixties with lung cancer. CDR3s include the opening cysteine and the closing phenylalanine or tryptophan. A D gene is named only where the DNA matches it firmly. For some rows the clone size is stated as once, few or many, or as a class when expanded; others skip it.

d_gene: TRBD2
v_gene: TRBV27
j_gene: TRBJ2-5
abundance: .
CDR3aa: CASSLKAGGPVQETQYF
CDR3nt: TGTGCCAGCAGTTTAAAAGCGGGGGGGCCCGTACAAGAGACCCAGTACTTC

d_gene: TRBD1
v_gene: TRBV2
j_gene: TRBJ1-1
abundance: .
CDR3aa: CASSVGQGRLVPGDTEAFF
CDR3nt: TGTGCCAGCAGTGTAGGACAGGGCAGGCTCGTACCTGGGGACACTGAAGCTTTCTTT

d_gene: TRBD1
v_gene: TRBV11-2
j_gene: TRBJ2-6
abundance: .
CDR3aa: CASSRRQGRSSGANVLTF
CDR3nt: TGTGCCAGCAGCCGTAGACAGGGCCGTTCCTCTGGGGCCAACGTCCTGACTTTC

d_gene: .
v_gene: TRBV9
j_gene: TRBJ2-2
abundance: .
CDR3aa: CASTYDRGGTGELFF
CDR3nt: TGTGCCAGCACCTACGATAGGGGGGGCACCGGGGAGCTGTTTTTT

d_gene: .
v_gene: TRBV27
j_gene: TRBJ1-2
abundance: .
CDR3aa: CASSPTVDYGYTF
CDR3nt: TGTGCCAGCAGTCCGACAGTGGACTATGGCTACACCTTC

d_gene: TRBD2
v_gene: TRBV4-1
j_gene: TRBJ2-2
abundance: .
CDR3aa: CASSQGEGTGELFF
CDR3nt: TGCGCCAGCAGCCAAGGGGAGGGCACCGGGGAGCTGTTTTTT

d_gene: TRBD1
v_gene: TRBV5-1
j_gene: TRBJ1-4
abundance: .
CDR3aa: CASSATGAAAEKLFF
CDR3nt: TGCGCCAGCAGCGCCACAGGGGCGGCGGCTGAAAAACTGTTTTTT

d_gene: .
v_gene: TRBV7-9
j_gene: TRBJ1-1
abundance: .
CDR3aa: CASSLRAGAEAFF
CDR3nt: TGTGCCAGCAGCTTACGGGCAGGGGCTGAAGCTTTCTTT

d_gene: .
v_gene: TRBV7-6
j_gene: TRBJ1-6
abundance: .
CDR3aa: CASSLGAATASPLHF
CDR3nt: TGTGCCAGCAGCTTAGGGGCCGCTACCGCTTCACCCCTCCACTTT

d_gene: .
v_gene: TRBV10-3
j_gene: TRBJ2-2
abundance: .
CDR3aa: CAAGRSLGGELFF
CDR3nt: TGTGCCGCCGGACGGTCTCTCGGGGGGGAGCTGTTTTTT

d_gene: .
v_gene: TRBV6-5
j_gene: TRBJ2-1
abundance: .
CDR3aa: CASGVGQLSYNEQFF
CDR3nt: TGTGCCAGCGGGGTGGGGCAGCTCTCCTACAATGAGCAGTTCTTC

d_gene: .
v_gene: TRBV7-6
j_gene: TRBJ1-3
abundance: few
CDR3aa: CASSLLSGNTIYF
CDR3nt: TGTGCCAGCAGCTTACTCTCTGGAAACACCATATATTTT

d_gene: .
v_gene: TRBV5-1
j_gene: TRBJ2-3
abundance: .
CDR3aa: CASSFRGDTDTQYF
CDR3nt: TGCGCCAGCAGCTTCAGGGGGGACACAGATACGCAGTATTTT

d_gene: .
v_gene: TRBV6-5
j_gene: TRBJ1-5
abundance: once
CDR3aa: CASSSQGILDQPQHF
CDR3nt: TGTGCCAGCAGTTCCCAGGGGATTCTCGATCAGCCCCAGCATTTT

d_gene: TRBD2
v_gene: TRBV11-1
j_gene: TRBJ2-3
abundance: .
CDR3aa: CASSLIAGGRADTQYF
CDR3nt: TGTGCCAGCAGCTTAATAGCGGGGGGGCGCGCAGATACGCAGTATTTT

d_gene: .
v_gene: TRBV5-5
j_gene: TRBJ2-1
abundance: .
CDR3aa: CASRRDSSYNEQFF
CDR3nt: TGTGCCAGCCGACGGGACTCTTCCTACAATGAGCAGTTCTTC

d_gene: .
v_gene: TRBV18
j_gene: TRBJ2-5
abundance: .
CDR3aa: CASSHYRDQETQYF
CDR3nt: TGTGCCAGCTCACATTACAGGGACCAAGAGACCCAGTACTTC

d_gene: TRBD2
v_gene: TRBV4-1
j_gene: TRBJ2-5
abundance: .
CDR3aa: CASSQDARGGAETQYF
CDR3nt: TGCGCCAGCAGCCAAGATGCCCGCGGGGGGGCAGAGACCCAGTACTTC

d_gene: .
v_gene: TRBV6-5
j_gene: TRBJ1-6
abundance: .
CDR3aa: CASSHPNSPLHF
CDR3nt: TGTGCTTCGTCACACCCTAATTCACCCCTCCACTTT

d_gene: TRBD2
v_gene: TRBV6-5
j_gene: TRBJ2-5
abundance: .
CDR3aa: CASHPPGLDDGTQYF
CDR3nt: TGTGCCAGCCATCCCCCGGGACTAGATGACGGGACCCAGTACTTC

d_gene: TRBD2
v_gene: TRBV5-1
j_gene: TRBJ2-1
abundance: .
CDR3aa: CASSLSLASGGTTYNEQFF
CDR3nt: TGCGCCAGCAGCTTGTCCCTCGCTAGCGGGGGGACCACCTACAATGAGCAGTTCTTC

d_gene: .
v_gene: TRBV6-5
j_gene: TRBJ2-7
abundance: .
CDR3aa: CASSDRRVYEQYF
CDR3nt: TGTGCCAGCAGCGACCGGCGGGTCTACGAGCAGTACTTC

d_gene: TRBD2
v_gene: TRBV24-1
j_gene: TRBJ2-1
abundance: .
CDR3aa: CATSDTRTSGDNEQFF
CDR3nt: TGTGCCACCAGTGATACGAGGACTAGCGGGGACAATGAGCAGTTCTTC

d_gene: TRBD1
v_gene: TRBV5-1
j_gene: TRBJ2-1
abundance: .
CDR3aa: CASSTGQGAREQFF
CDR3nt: TGCGCCAGTAGCACCGGACAGGGGGCTCGTGAGCAGTTCTTC

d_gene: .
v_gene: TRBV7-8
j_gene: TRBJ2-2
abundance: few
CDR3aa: CASSSRDKKGSGELFF
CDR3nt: TGTGCCAGCAGCTCTCGGGACAAGAAGGGTTCCGGGGAGCTGTTTTTT

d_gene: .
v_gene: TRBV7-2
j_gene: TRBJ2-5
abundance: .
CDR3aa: CASSPGLQETQYF
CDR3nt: TGTGCCAGCAGCCCCGGACTCCAAGAGACCCAGTACTTC

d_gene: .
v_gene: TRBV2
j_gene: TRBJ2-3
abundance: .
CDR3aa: CASSRTTGSDTQYF
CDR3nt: TGTGCCAGCAGCCGTACTACAGGGTCAGATACGCAGTATTTT

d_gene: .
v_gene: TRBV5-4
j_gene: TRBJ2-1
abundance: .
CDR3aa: CASSSRQVSGNEQFF
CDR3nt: TGTGCCAGCAGCTCCCGACAGGTCTCCGGCAATGAGCAGTTCTTC

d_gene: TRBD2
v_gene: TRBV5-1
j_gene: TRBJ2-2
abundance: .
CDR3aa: CASSVSVSGGAGELFF
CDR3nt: TGCGCCAGCAGTGTTTCGGTCAGCGGGGGGGCCGGGGAGCTGTTTTTT

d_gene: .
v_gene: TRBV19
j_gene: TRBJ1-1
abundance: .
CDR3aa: CASSIVGDMNTEAFF
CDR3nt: TGTGCCAGTAGTATAGTAGGGGATATGAACACTGAAGCTTTCTTT

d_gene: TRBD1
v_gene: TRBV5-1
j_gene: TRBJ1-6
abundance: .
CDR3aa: CASLFGTASPNSPLHF
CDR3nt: TGCGCCAGCCTCTTCGGGACAGCGTCACCTAATTCACCCCTCCACTTT

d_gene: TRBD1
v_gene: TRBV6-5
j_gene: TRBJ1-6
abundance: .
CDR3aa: CASRPRDRASSPLHF
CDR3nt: TGTGCCAGCAGGCCCCGGGACAGGGCAAGTTCACCCCTCCACTTT

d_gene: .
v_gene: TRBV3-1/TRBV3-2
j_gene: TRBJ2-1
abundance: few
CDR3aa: CASSQLGQGYEQFF
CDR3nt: TGTGCCAGCAGCCAATTAGGCCAGGGATATGAGCAGTTCTTC

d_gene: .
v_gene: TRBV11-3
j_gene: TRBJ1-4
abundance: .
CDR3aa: CASSLDGGLNEKLFF
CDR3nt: TGTGCCAGCAGCTTAGATGGGGGACTTAATGAAAAACTGTTTTTT

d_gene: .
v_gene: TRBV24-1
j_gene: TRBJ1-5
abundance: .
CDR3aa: CATSRAGEGQPQHF
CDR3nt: TGTGCCACCAGTAGGGCCGGGGAGGGTCAGCCCCAGCATTTT

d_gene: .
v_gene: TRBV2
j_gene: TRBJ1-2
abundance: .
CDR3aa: CAGHRPLGSIYGYTF
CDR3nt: TGTGCCGGACACCGACCCCTAGGGTCAATCTATGGCTACACCTTC

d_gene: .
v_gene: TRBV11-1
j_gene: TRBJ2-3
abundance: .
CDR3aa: CASSSYQGSADTQYF
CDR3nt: TGTGCCAGCAGCTCCTATCAGGGGAGCGCAGATACGCAGTATTTT